This record concerns one T cell receptor beta chain sequence. The antigen is unknown. This entry belongs to a study of cytomegalovirus exposure and HLA in healthy donors. Some clones are missing from TCRdb's copy, which holds only in-frame ones; the method was immunoSEQ multiplex PCR. Seen here are tens of thousands of clones, roughly 90% observed once, and the top ten hold roughly 1.2%. Whole-study findings and limits: Some TCR beta chains (roughly 160 of them) were listed as cytomegalovirus-associated. Three chains linked to CMV were shown in vitro to be specific for CMV antigens.

Trimming removed 7 bases from V and 3 bases from J, with 12 bases in between. CDR3 length: 13 residues. Germline V gene lookup returns CDR1 SNHLY and CDR2 FYNNEI. The clonotype was recovered from a woman younger than 35 in good health and CMV-seronegative. The chain recombines TRBV2 with TRBJ1-2, with a weak D call TRBD1 (5 bases). Specimen: PBMCs. CDR3 bases: TGTGCCAGCACGTCCGGGACTCACTATGGCTACACCTTC. Translated: CASTSGTHYGYTF.